These 21 T cell receptor beta chains originate from one sample sequenced in a study of shared clonotypes between healthy human individuals. The data were produced by immunoSEQ multiplex PCR, yet TCRdb's version contains in-frame clones alone and is incomplete. Among about 2 million clones listed, just under 95% were seen once. Naive CD8 cells comprised CD45RO-negative, CCR7-positively selected cells, excluding terminally differentiated effector memory CD45RA+ cells. What was sequenced was naive CD8+ T cells sorted from blood. The receptors here all came from a man between 18 and 29 years old in good health.

This clone was detected only once. CDR3 nucleotide sequence: TGTGCCAGCAGCTTAGACGGAACGATAGCGAACACCGGGGAGCTGTTTTTT. The encoded protein is CASSLDGTIANTGELFF. This chain joins TRBV11-3 and TRBJ2-2; no reliable D call. Germline V CDR1 and CDR2: SGHNT, YENEEA. V was trimmed by 0 bases and J by 0 bases, leaving 11 bases between them. This CDR3 is built from 17 residues.

The chain links TRBV28 to TRBJ2-3; maybe TRBD1 (5 bases). Germline CDR1 is MDHEN and CDR2 is SYDVKM. This CDR3 comprises 15 residues. V shed 4 bases and J shed 1 base, with 12 bases lying between them. CDR3 bases: TGTGCCAGCAGTTATAGCTTACAGGGCACAGATACGCAGTATTTT. Translating gives CASSYSLQGTDTQYF. Filled out from reference TRBV28 and TRBJ2-3, the complete variable domain reads DVKVTQSSRYLVKRTGEKVFLECVQDMDHENMFWYRQDPGLGLRLIYFSYDVKMKEKGDIPEGYSVSREKKERFSLILESASTNQTSMYLCASSYSLQGTDTQYFGPGTRLTVL.

This sequence joins TRBV5-4 and TRBJ2-7; 14 nucleotides match TRBD2. The CDR3 is made up of 15 amino acids. V dropped 0 bases and J dropped 7; count of bases not matched to a gene: 3. The germline CDR1 and CDR2 sequences are SGHNT and YYREEE (reference sequence). CDR3 sequence reads: CASSLGLAGGGEQYF. DNA of the CDR3: TGTGCCAGCAGCTTGGGACTAGCGGGAGGGGGGGAGCAGTACTTC.

The chain is built from TRBV9 and TRBJ2-7, with TRBD2 matching over 7 bases. This CDR3 spans 15 amino acids. Germline V lookup: CDR1 SGDLS, CDR2 YYNGEE. J was trimmed by 2 bases and V by 1 base; bases with no gene match: 6. Written as DNA, the CDR3 is TGTGCCAGCAGCGTAACCCCTAGCGGAACCTACGAGCAGTACTTC. Encoded protein: CASSVTPSGTYEQYF.

The gene calls are TRBV7-6 and TRBJ2-1; a possible D gene is TRBD2 (6 bases). Trimming pared 5 bases from V and 1 base from J, leaving 18 bases between. This CDR3 comprises 17 residues. From germline, CDR1 is SGHVS and CDR2 FNYEAQ. The CDR3 is CASSLAPLAGSYNEQFF. Written as DNA, the CDR3 is TGTGCCAGCAGCCTGGCCCCACTAGCTGGGTCCTACAATGAGCAGTTCTTC. Variable domain in full (rest from reference TRBV7-6 and TRBJ2-1): GAGVSQSPRYKVTKRGQDVALRCDPISGHVSLYWYRQALGQGPEFLTYFNYEAQQDKSGLPNDRFSAERPEGSISTLTIQRTEQRDSAMYRCASSLAPLAGSYNEQFFGPGTRLTVL.

V and J are TRBV27 and TRBJ2-1, with D possibly matching TRBD1 (6 bases). Germline V gene data show CDR1 as MNHEY and CDR2 as SMNVEV (reference sequence). Deletions cut 7 bases from V and 7 bases from J, with 8 bases between. The CDR3 loop spans 11 amino acids. The CDR3 is CASTTGNEQFF. In nucleotides, the CDR3 is TGTGCCAGCACTACAGGGAATGAGCAGTTCTTC.

The chain couples TRBV5-1 to TRBJ2-7, with 11 positions matching TRBD1. The trim removed 3 bases at V and 5 bases at J, leaving 4 bases unmatched. The CDR3 consists of 14 residues. Germline V CDR1 and CDR2: SGHRS, YFSETQ. The CDR3 bases are TGCGCCAGCAGCTGGGGACAGGGGGTGAACGAGCAGTACTTC. As protein: CASSWGQGVNEQYF. Based on the CDR3 plus reference TRBV5-1 and TRBJ2-7, the full variable domain is KAGVTQTPRYLIKTRGQQVTLSCSPISGHRSVSWYQQTPGQGLQFLFEYFSETQRNKGNFPGRFSGRQFSNSRSEMNVSTLELGDSALYLCASSWGQGVNEQYFGPGTRLTVT.

The chain combines TRBV15 with TRBJ2-2; TRBD2 might be the D (6 bases). Germline CDR1 is LNHNV and CDR2 is YYDKDF (reference sequence). The CDR3 totals 12 residues. Trimming removed 8 bases from V and 6 bases from J, with 10 bases in between. CDR3 coding DNA: TGTGCCACCCTGGAGGGCTCCGGGGAGCTGTTTTTT. Translating gives CATLEGSGELFF.

This clone was recorded only once. The same CDR3 also results from other DNA sequences found in this sample. This sequence joins TRBV20-1 and TRBJ2-2, with D unclear. Germline-derived CDR1 and CDR2 are DFQATT and SNEGSKA (reference sequence). V was clipped by 3 bases and J by 7 bases, with 6 bases between them. The CDR3 sequence is 11 residues long. Written as DNA, the CDR3 is TGCAGTGCTAGGGCCGGCGGGGAGCTGTTTTTT. Amino acids: CSARAGGELFF.

The genes are TRBV5-4 and TRBJ1-5; D possibly corresponds to TRBD1 (5 bases). The germline CDR1 and CDR2 sequences are SGHNT and YYREEE (reference sequence). The V end lost 4 bases, the J end lost 0 bases, and 8 bases lay between the germline ends. The CDR3 has 14 amino acids. Written as DNA, the CDR3 is TGTGCCAGCAGCCAGGGAGGTAGCAATCAGCCCCAGCATTTT. This gives the protein CASSQGGSNQPQHF.

This clone was picked up one time. This sequence joins TRBV19 and TRBJ2-7; the D gene is possibly TRBD2 (5 bases). Germline CDR1 reads LNHDA; CDR2 reads SQIVND (reference sequence). V gave up 4 bases and J gave up 6 bases, with 19 bases separating them. This CDR3 has 15 residues. The CDR3 nucleotides are TGTGCCAGTAGTAGCGGGCCCCACGCCGGGGTCGAGCAGTACTTC. As protein: CASSSGPHAGVEQYF.

The rearrangement uses TRBV30 and TRBJ2-1; 8 positions match TRBD2. Germline V CDR1 and CDR2: GTSNPN, SVGIG (reference sequence). The CDR3 has 15 residues. V was clipped by 7 bases and J by 0 bases; unmatched bases: 8. CDR3 loop: CASDTGTSSYNEQFF. The CDR3 DNA reads TGTGCCTCTGATACCGGGACTAGCTCCTACAATGAGCAGTTCTTC.

The chain joins TRBV6-1 to TRBJ2-7, with 9 bases matching TRBD1. Looked up from germline, CDR1 is MNHNS and CDR2 is SASEGT. The CDR3 contains 16 residues. Unmatched junction bases numbered 7, after V lost 3 bases and J lost 1 base. Written as DNA, the CDR3 is TGTGCCAGCAGTGATCAACCGGGACAGGGTTCCTACGAGCAGTACTTC. Protein product: CASSDQPGQGSYEQYF.

The chain combines TRBV4-3 with TRBJ2-1; D is undetermined. CDR1 and CDR2 from the germline V gene are LGHNA and YSLEER. The V gene lost 0 bases and the J gene lost 0 bases, with 9 bases spanning the gap. The CDR3 is 16 amino acids. CDR3 region: CASSQDGSSSYNEQFF. CDR3 sequence (DNA): TGCGCCAGCAGCCAAGACGGTAGCTCCTCCTACAATGAGCAGTTCTTC.

This clone was detected only once. The V and J genes are TRBV5-4 and TRBJ2-5, with D possibly TRBD2 on 5 matching bases. Trimming pared 1 base from V and 3 bases from J, leaving 10 bases between. The germline gives CDR1 SGHNT, CDR2 YYREEE (reference sequence). This CDR3 comprises 14 residues. This CDR3 reads CASSLSGAEETQYF. The CDR3 DNA reads as TGTGCCAGCAGCTTGTCCGGAGCGGAAGAGACCCAGTACTTC. Together with reference TRBV5-4 and TRBJ2-5, the CDR3 gives the full variable domain: ETGVTQSPTHLIKTRGQQVTLRCSSQSGHNTVSWYQQALGQGPQFIFQYYREEENGRGNFPPRFSGLQFPNYSSELNVNALELDDSALYLCASSLSGAEETQYFGPGTRLLVL.

The chain carries TRBV29-1 and TRBJ1-2; 7 bases map to TRBD1. V lost 6 bases to trimming and J lost 10 bases; unmatched junction nucleotides: 17. Looked up from germline, CDR1 is SQVTM and CDR2 is ANQGSEA. There are 14 residues in the CDR3. DNA for the CDR3: TGCAGCGTGGGGGACAGATTTGTTGTTCCAGACTACACCTTC. Translating it yields CSVGDRFVVPDYTF.

This chain joins TRBV27 and TRBJ2-2; 7 nucleotides align to TRBD2. The V and J ends lost 4 bases and 5 bases, in that order; junction bases with no gene match: 7. From germline, CDR1 is MNHEY and CDR2 SMNVEV (reference sequence). The CDR3 has 15 residues. CDR3 in DNA: TGTGCCAGCAGTTGGGACTATTCTGGGACCGGGGAGCTGTTTTTT. Protein: CASSWDYSGTGELFF.

Notes on this clone: Since no conserved phenylalanine or tryptophan closes the CDR3, a read error is the likely cause. The rearrangement joins TRBV6-1 to TRBJ2-7; no firm D call. CDR3 length equals 15 residues. The germline V gene has CDR1 MNHNS and CDR2 SASEGT. The germline V and J ends were trimmed by 0 bases and 2 bases, with 11 bases remaining between them. CDR3 in DNA: TGTGCCAGCAGTGAAGCAGGAGAGATTACCTACGAGCAGTACCTC. This sequence encodes CASSEAGEITYEQYL.

The chain employs TRBV9 and TRBJ2-3; 7 bases map to TRBD2. This CDR3 contains 15 residues. J lost 0 bases, V lost 5 bases, and 6 bases had no gene match. In germline, CDR1 is SGDLS, CDR2 YYNGEE. CDR3 loop: CASSTASGSTDTQYF. DNA for the CDR3: TGTGCCAGCAGTACAGCTAGCGGTAGCACAGATACGCAGTATTTT.

The V gene is TRBV28, the J gene TRBJ1-1, with D hard to call. From germline, CDR1 is MDHEN and CDR2 SYDVKM. V shed 2 bases and J shed 1 base, with 14 bases lying between them. This CDR3 is 16 amino acids long. The CDR3 region is CASSLNLGVGNTEAFF. The CDR3 DNA reads TGTGCCAGCAGTTTAAATCTAGGCGTGGGGAACACTGAAGCTTTCTTT.

The V gene is TRBV7-8, the J gene TRBJ1-5; 7 bases match TRBD1. The CDR3 contains 15 residues. In germline, CDR1 is SGHVS, CDR2 FQNEAQ. Trimming took 0 bases from V and 3 from J; bases not matched to a gene: 2. CDR3: CASSLAGQNNQPQHF. For the CDR3, the DNA is TGTGCCAGCAGCTTAGCGGGACAGAACAATCAGCCCCAGCATTTT.